A selection of T cell receptor beta chains follows, all from one sample in a study of T-cell memory formation after mild COVID-19. TCRdb re-analysed the 5' RACE reads in MiXCR, keeping a single row per CDR3 protein. The table includes 250,000 to 300,000 distinct CDR3 sequences, about 16% detected once. Source material: PBMCs or a T cell subset sorted from them (not recorded which). The receptors were sampled from a man aged 18 to 30 who had mild COVID-19 (a few samples of this study predate the infection). Cell type and time point are not known. CDR3s include the opening cysteine and the closing phenylalanine or tryptophan. A D gene is named only where the DNA matches it firmly. Clone size is stated in some rows and not others, as once, few, many or a class when expanded.

TRBV3-1,TRBJ2-5,TRBD2,-,TGTGCCAGCAGCCCCCGGACTAGCGGGCGATTCAGTGAGACCCAGTACTTC,CASSPRTSGRFSETQYF
TRBV5-1,TRBJ2-6,TRBD1,few,TGCGCCAGCAGCACCTCGGGACAGAGCTCTGGGGCCAACGTCCTGACTTTC,CASSTSGQSSGANVLTF
TRBV5-1,TRBJ1-1,-,few,TGCGCCAGCAGCCCGAGCTCGAGTGACACTGAAGCTTTCTTT,CASSPSSSDTEAFF
TRBV15,TRBJ2-3,-,few,TGTGCCACCAGCCCTTCGGTGGATACGCAGTATTTT,CATSPSVDTQYF
TRBV7-2,TRBJ2-3,TRBD2,-,TGTGCCAGCAGCTTATTAGCGGGGGTGATCACAGATACGCAGTATTTT,CASSLLAGVITDTQYF
TRBV7-9,TRBJ1-2,-,few,TGTGCCAGCAGCCCCGGGTCCGAAAGACTTTATGGCTACACCTTC,CASSPGSERLYGYTF
TRBV6-2/TRBV6-3,TRBJ2-7,TRBD1,few,TGTGCCAGCAGTTACTCAAGACAGGGAAACTACGAGCAGTACTTC,CASSYSRQGNYEQYF
TRBV5-1,TRBJ2-5,-,few,TGCGCCAGCAGCCCAGACCCACGTGAGACCCAGTACTTC,CASSPDPRETQYF
TRBV29-1,TRBJ2-5,-,few,TGCAGCGTTCGGCGTCAAGAGACCCAGTACTTC,CSVRRQETQYF
TRBV5-1,TRBJ2-5,TRBD1,many,TGCGCCAGCAGCGGCGGACAGGGGGCATTAGAGACCCAGTACTTC,CASSGGQGALETQYF
TRBV5-1,TRBJ1-5,-,few,TGCGCCAGCTCAGGGGATGGCAATCAGCCCCAGCATTTT,CASSGDGNQPQHF
TRBV10-3,TRBJ1-1,TRBD1,-,TGTGCCATCAGTGAGGGAACAGGGGGGAACACTGAAGCTTTCTTT,CAISEGTGGNTEAFF
TRBV7-2,TRBJ2-5,-,-,TGTGCCAGCAGCTTGCCTCCCCTGGGAGAGACCCAGTACTTC,CASSLPPLGETQYF
TRBV6-2/TRBV6-3,TRBJ2-3,TRBD1,-,TGTGCCAGCAACAGGGACAGTAGAGATACGCAGTATTTT,CASNRDSRDTQYF
TRBV29-1,TRBJ1-1,-,few,TGCAGCGTTGAAGACCGGAGGACTGAAGCTTTCTTT,CSVEDRRTEAFF
TRBV18,TRBJ2-1,-,few,TGTGCCAGCTCACTAAACCCCGGGGGTTACAATGAGCAGTTCTTC,CASSLNPGGYNEQFF
TRBV20-1,TRBJ2-3,TRBD2,few,TGCAGTGCTAGTTACGGGGGGGCCTCAGATACGCAGTATTTT,CSASYGGASDTQYF
TRBV10-3,TRBJ1-1,TRBD1,-,TGTGCCATCAGTGATTCGCCCGGACAGGGGGCTTCGGAAACTGAAGCTTTCTTT,CAISDSPGQGASETEAFF
TRBV30,TRBJ2-3,TRBD2,-,TGTGCCTGGAGTGTACGCGAGACTAGCGGGGGGTACACCGACACTTTTGGCACAGATACGCAGTATTTT,CAWSVRETSGGYTDTFGTDTQYF
TRBV9,TRBJ1-3,-,-,TGTGCCAGCAGCCCTCACGGGGGCTCTGGAAACACCATATATTTT,CASSPHGGSGNTIYF
TRBV5-1,TRBJ2-3,TRBD2,-,TGCGCCAGCAGCCGGGGACTAGCAGCAGATACGCAGTATTTT,CASSRGLAADTQYF
TRBV27,TRBJ1-2,TRBD1,-,TGTGCCAGCAGTTTTACAACAGGGGTGAACTATGGCTACACCTTC,CASSFTTGVNYGYTF
TRBV6-2/TRBV6-3,TRBJ1-2,-,-,TGTGCCAGCAGTTACCCGCGCCCCGGTTTTGGCTACACCTTC,CASSYPRPGFGYTF
TRBV6-1,TRBJ2-5,TRBD2,few,TGTGCCAGCAGTGCCGGGACTACCCTAGGGACCCAGTACTTC,CASSAGTTLGTQYF
TRBV7-8,TRBJ1-1,-,few,TGTGCCAGCAGCTCTGGACCCCTCGGATACACTGAAGCTTTCTTT,CASSSGPLGYTEAFF
TRBV28,TRBJ2-6,TRBD1,few,TGTGCCAGCCTTCGAGTCGGGACAGGGGCTGGGGCCAACGTCCTGACTTTC,CASLRVGTGAGANVLTF
TRBV7-2,TRBJ2-3,TRBD1,-,TGTGCCAGCAGCCCTCGAGGGGGCCGCACAGATACGCAGTATTTT,CASSPRGGRTDTQYF
TRBV10-3,TRBJ2-7,-,few,TGTGCCATCAGTGATTTTCTCCACGGGCAGTACTTC,CAISDFLHGQYF
TRBV29-1,TRBJ2-1,-,few,TGCAGCGTGATCGGGGACATCAGCTCCTACAATGAGCAGTTCTTC,CSVIGDISSYNEQFF
TRBV29-1,TRBJ1-2,TRBD1,few,TGCAGCGTTACGACCAGGGATTCAGGGGGCTATGGCTACACCTTC,CSVTTRDSGGYGYTF
TRBV4-3,TRBJ2-7,TRBD2,many,TGCGCCAGCAGCCAAGGAGTATCAAGCGGGGGTTACGAGCAGTACTTC,CASSQGVSSGGYEQYF
TRBV12-3/TRBV12-4,TRBJ1-1,TRBD1,-,TGTGCCAGCAGACCCGGACAGGGCTGGGACACTGAAGCTTTCTTT,CASRPGQGWDTEAFF
TRBV29-1,TRBJ1-1,-,-,TGCAGCGTCCACATTGGAGGGAGGGACACTGAAGCTTTCTTT,CSVHIGGRDTEAFF